A selection of T cell receptor beta chains follows, all from one sample in a study of shared clonotypes between healthy human individuals. TCRdb's copy holds only in-frame clones and misses some; the assay was immunoSEQ multiplex PCR. The sample shows over 2 million clones, roughly 90% of them seen only once. The sequencing sample was made of naive CD4+ T cells from PBMCs. These receptors came from a man between 18 and 29 years old in good health. Some clones in this sample may be carry-over from other donors' samples. The CDR3 runs from the conserved cysteine through the conserved F or W. A D gene is named only where the DNA matches it firmly. Where a row states a size, it is once, few, many or the class of an expanded clone; other rows omit it.

clone_size,d_call,v_call,j_call,cdr3_nt,cdr3_aa
.,.,TRBV7-6,TRBJ2-2,TGTGCCAGCAGCTTGGAGACAGGCCCGAACACCGGGGAGCTGTTTTTT,CASSLETGPNTGELFF
.,.,TRBV10-2,TRBJ2-5,TGCGCCAGCAGTCTTTCGGGCAGGCTGGGGGAGACCCAGTACTTC,CASSLSGRLGETQYF
.,TRBD1,TRBV4-3,TRBJ1-1,TGCGCCAGCAGCCACGAACTCGACAGGGATGAAGCTTTCTTT,CASSHELDRDEAFF
.,.,TRBV29-1,TRBJ2-7,TGCAGCACCGGCGCCTGGGGCGGCGACGAGCAGTACTTC,CSTGAWGGDEQYF
.,.,TRBV5-1,TRBJ2-5,TGCGCCAGCAGCCGCTCCGGGCGTCTACAAGAGACCCAGTACTTC,CASSRSGRLQETQYF
once,.,TRBV5-4,TRBJ1-1,TGTGCCAGCACCCCCGGGGGGGGAATAATGAACACTGAAGCTTTCTTT,CASTPGGGIMNTEAFF
once,.,TRBV6-9,TRBJ1-4,TGTGCCAGCAGCCAGGATTTCCAGTTTAGGGAAGTAACTAATGAAAAACTGTTTTTT,CASSQDFQFREVTNEKLFF
.,TRBD2,TRBV9,TRBJ2-5,TGTGCCAGCAGCCCAAAGCGGGAGCCACTCCGAGAGACCCAGTACTTC,CASSPKREPLRETQYF
.,.,TRBV5-1,TRBJ1-2,TGCGCCAGCAGCTTGGGCGGGGGCGAGAGTCGTGGCTACACCTTC,CASSLGGGESRGYTF
.,TRBD2,TRBV15,TRBJ2-1,TGTGCCACCAGCAGAGATCTAAGGCTAGCGGGAGACCGGGAGCAGTTCTTC,CATSRDLRLAGDREQFF
.,.,TRBV18,TRBJ1-2,TGTGCCAGCTCACCACCGCAGGGGCCTTTCTATGGCTACACCTTC,CASSPPQGPFYGYTF
.,.,TRBV19,TRBJ1-1,TGTGCCAGTAGCCGGAGTGGTTCAAGCACTGAAGCTTTCTTT,CASSRSGSSTEAFF
.,.,TRBV7-2,TRBJ2-2,TGTGCCAGCAGCTTGGGACCAGAGAACACCGGGGAGCTGTCTTTT,CASSLGPENTGELSF
.,.,TRBV6-7,TRBJ2-7,TGTGCCAGCAGTAACTTAACCTACGAGCAGTACTTC,CASSNLTYEQYF
.,.,TRBV27,TRBJ2-5,TGTGCCAGCAGTGCGCGACAGTCGCGAGAGACCCAGTACTTC,CASSARQSRETQYF
.,TRBD1,TRBV5-1,TRBJ2-7,TGCGCCAGCAGCGTGGGACAGGGTACCTACGAGCAGTACTTC,CASSVGQGTYEQYF
.,TRBD1,TRBV28,TRBJ2-3,TGTGCCAGCAGTATTCGACAGGGGGCGGGCGCAGATACGCAGTATTTT,CASSIRQGAGADTQYF
.,.,TRBV5-1,TRBJ2-3,TGCGCCAGCAGCTTGCTGCCAGGGGCCGATACGCAGTATTTT,CASSLLPGADTQYF